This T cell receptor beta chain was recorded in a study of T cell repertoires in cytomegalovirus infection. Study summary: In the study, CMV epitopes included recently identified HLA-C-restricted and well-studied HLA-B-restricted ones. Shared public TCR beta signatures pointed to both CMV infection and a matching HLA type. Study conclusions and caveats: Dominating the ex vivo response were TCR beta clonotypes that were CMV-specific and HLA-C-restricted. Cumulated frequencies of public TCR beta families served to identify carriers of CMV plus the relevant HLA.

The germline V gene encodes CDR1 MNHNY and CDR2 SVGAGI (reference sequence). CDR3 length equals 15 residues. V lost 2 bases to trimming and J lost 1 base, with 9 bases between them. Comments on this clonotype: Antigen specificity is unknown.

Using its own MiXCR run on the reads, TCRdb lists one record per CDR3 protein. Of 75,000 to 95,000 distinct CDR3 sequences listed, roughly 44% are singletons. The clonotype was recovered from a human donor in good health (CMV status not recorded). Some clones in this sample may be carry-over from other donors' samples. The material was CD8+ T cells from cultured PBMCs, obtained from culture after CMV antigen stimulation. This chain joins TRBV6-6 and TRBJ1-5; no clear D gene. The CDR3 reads CASSYVRRSNQPQHF. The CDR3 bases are TGTGCCAGCAGTTACGTCAGGAGGAGCAATCAGCCCCAGCATTTT.